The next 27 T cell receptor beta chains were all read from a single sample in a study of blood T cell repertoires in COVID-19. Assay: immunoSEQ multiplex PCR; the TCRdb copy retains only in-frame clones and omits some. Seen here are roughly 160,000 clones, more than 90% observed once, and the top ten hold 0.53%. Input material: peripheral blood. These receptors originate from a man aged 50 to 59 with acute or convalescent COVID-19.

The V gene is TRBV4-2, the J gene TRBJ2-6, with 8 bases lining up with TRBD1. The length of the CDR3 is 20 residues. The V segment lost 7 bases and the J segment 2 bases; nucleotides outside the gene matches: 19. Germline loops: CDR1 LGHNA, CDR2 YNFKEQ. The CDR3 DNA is TGTGCCAGCACCTCAAGGACAGGGAATAAAGTAGGGGCTGGGGCCAACGTCCTGACTTTC. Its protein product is CASTSRTGNKVGAGANVLTF.

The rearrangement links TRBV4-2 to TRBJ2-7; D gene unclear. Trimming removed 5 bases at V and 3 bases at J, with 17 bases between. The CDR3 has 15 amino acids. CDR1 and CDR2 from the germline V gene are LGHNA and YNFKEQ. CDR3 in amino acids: CASSYMGLLFYEQYV. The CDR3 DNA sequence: TGTGCCAGCAGCTACATGGGCCTACTCTTCTACGAGCAGTACGTC.

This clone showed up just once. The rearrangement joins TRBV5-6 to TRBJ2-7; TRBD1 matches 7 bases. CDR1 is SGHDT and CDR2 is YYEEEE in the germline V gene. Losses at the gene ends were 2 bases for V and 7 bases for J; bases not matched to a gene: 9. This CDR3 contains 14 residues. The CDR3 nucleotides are TGTGCCAGCAGCTTACAGGGGCCTACGGGGGAGCAGTACTTC. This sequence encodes CASSLQGPTGEQYF. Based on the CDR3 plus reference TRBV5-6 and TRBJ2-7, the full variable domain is DAGVTQSPTHLIKTRGQQVTLRCSPKSGHDTVSWYQQALGQGPQFIFQYYEEEERQRGNFPDRFSGHQFPNYSSELNVNALLLGDSALYLCASSLQGPTGEQYFGPGTRLTVT.

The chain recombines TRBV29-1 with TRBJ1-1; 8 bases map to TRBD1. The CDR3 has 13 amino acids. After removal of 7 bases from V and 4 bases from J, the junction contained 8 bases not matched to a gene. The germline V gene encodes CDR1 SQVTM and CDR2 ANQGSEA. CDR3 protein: CSARDRQSTEAFF. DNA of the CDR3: TGCAGCGCCCGGGACAGGCAATCCACTGAAGCTTTCTTT.

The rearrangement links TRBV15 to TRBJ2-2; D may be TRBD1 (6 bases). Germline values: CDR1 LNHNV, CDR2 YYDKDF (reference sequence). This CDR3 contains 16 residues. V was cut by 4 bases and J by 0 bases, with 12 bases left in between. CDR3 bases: TGTGCCACCAGCACCTTGGACAGATCGAACACCGGGGAGCTGTTTTTT. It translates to CATSTLDRSNTGELFF.

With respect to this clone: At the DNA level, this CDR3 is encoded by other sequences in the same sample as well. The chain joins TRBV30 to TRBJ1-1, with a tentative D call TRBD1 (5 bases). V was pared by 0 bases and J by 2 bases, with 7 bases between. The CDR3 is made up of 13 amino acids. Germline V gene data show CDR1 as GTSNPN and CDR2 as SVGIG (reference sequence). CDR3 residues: CAWSVQGNTEAFF. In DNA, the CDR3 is TGTGCCTGGAGTGTTCAGGGAAACACTGAAGCTTTCTTT.

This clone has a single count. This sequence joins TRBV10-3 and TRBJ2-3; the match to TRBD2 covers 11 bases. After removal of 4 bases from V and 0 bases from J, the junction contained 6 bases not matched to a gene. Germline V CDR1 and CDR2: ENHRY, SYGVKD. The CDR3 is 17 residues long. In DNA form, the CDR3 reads TGTGCCATCAGTGGGGTCGGGACTAGCGGTAGCACAGATACGCAGTATTTT. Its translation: CAISGVGTSGSTDTQYF.

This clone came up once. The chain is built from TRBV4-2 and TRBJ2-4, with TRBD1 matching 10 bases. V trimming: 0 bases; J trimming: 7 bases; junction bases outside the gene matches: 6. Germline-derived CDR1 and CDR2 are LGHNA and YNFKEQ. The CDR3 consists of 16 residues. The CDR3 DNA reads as TGTGCCAGCAGCCAAGACGCGACAGGGGGCTACAACATTCAGTACTTC. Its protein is CASSQDATGGYNIQYF.

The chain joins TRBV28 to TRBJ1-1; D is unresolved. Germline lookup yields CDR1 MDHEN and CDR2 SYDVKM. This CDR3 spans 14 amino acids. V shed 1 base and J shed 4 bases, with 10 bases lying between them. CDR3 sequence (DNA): TGTGCCAGCAGTTTATCAGGTCGGCCCACTGAAGCTTTCTTT. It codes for CASSLSGRPTEAFF.

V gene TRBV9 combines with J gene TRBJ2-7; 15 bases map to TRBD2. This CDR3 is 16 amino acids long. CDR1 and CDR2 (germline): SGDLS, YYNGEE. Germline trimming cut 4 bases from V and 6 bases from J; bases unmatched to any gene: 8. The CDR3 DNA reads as TGTGCCAGCAGCCTCGGACTAGCGGGAGGGCCTTTCGAGCAGTACTTC. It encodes CASSLGLAGGPFEQYF. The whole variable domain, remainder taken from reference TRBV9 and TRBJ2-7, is DSGVTQTPKHLITATGQRVTLRCSPRSGDLSVYWYQQSLDQGLQFLIQYYNGEERAKGNILERFSAQQFPDLHSELNLSSLELGDSALYFCASSLGLAGGPFEQYFGPGTRLTVT.

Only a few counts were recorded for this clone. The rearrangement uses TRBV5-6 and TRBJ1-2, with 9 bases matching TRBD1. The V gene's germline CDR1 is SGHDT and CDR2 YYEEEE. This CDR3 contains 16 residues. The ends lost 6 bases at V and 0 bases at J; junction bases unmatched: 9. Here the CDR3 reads CASTGTGTLANYGYTF. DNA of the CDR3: TGTGCCAGCACCGGGACAGGGACTCTAGCTAACTATGGCTACACCTTC.

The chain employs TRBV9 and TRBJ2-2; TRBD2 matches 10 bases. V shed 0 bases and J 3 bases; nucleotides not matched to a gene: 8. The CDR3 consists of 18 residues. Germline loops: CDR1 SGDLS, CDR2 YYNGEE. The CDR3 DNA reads TGTGCCAGCAGCGTAGCTTTCAGCGGGGGGGCGTACACCGGGGAGCTGTTTTTT. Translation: CASSVAFSGGAYTGELFF.

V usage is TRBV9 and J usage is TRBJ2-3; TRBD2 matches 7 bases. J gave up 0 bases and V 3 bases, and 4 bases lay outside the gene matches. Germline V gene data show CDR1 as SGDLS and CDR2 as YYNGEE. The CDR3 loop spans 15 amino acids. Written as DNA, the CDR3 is TGTGCCAGCAGCGCCTATAGCGGGAGCACAGATACGCAGTATTTT. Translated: CASSAYSGSTDTQYF. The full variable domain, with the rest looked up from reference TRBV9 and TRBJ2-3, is DSGVTQTPKHLITATGQRVTLRCSPRSGDLSVYWYQQSLDQGLQFLIQYYNGEERAKGNILERFSAQQFPDLHSELNLSSLELGDSALYFCASSAYSGSTDTQYFGPGTRLTVL.

The CDR3 coding sequence is TGTGCCAGCAGTTCGGACAGCTATAATGAAAAACTGTTTTTT. It translates to CASSSDSYNEKLFF. The chain is built from TRBV27 and TRBJ1-4; weak D call: TRBD1 (6 bases). V was pared by 4 bases and J by 4 bases, with 10 bases between. Germline assignment: CDR1 MNHEY and CDR2 SMNVEV (reference sequence). The CDR3 is 14 residues long.

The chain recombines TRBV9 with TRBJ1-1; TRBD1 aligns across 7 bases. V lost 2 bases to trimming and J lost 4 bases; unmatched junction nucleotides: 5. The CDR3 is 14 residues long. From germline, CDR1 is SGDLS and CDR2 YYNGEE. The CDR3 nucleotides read TGTGCCAGCAGCGTGACAGGGTTCGCCACTGAAGCTTTCTTT. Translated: CASSVTGFATEAFF.

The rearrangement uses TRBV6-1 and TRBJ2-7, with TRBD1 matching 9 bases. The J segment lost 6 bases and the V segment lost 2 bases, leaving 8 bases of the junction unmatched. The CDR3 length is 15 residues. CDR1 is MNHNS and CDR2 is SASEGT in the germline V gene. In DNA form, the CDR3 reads TGTGCCAGCAGTGAACCGGGACAGGGATTCTCCGAGCAGTACGTC. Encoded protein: CASSEPGQGFSEQYV.

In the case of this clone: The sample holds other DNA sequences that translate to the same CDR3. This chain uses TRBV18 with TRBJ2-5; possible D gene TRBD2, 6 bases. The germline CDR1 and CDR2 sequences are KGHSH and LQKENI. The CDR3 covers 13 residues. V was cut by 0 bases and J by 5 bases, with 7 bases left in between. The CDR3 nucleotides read TGTGCCAGCTCACCACCGGGGGGTGAGACCCAGTACTTC. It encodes CASSPPGGETQYF.

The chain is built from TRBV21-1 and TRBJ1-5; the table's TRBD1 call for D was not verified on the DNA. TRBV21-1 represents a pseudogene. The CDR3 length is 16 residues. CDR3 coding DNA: TGTGCCAGCAGCAACGGACCACAGGGGGTTGGGCAGCCCCAGCATTTT. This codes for CASSNGPQGVGQPQHF.

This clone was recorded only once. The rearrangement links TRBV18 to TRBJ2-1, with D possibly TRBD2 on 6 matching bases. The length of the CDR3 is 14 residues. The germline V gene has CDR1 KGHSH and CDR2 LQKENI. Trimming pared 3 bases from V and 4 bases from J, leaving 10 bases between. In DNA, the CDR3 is TGTGCCAGCTCACCTGGAGGGATTTACAATGAGCAGTTCTTC. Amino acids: CASSPGGIYNEQFF.

The CDR3 sequence: CASSTQGMTDTQYF. The DNA for the CDR3 is TGTGCCAGCAGTACGCAGGGGATGACAGATACGCAGTATTTT. The chain uses TRBV6-2 or TRBV6-3 and TRBJ2-3; D might be TRBD1 (6 bases). CDR1 and CDR2 from the germline V gene are MNHEY and SVGEGT. Trimming removed 5 bases at V and 3 bases at J, with 12 bases between. The CDR3 loop spans 14 amino acids.

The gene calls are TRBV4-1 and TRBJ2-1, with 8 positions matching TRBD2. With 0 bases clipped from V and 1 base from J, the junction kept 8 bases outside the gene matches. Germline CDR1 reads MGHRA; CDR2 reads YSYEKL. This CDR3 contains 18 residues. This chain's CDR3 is CASSQEFGRASSYNEQFF. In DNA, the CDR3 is TGCGCCAGCAGCCAAGAGTTCGGGAGGGCCTCGTCCTACAATGAGCAGTTCTTC.

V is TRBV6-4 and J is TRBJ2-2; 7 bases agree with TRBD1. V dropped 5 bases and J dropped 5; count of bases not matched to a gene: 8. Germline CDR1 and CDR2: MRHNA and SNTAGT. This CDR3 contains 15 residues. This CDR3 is CASSTGVGRTGELFF. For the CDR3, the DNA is TGTGCCAGCAGTACAGGGGTTGGAAGAACCGGGGAGCTGTTTTTT.

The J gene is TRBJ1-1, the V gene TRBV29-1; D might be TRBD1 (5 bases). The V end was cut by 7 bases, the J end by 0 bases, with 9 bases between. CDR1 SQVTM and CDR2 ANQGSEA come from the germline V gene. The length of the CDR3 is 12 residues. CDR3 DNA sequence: TGCAGCGCCCGGGACTTGAACACTGAAGCTTTCTTT. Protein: CSARDLNTEAFF. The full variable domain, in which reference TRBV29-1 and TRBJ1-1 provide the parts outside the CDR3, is SAVISQKPSRDICQRGTSLTIQCQVDSQVTMMFWYRQQPGQSLTLIATANQGSEATYESGFVIDKFPISRPNLTFSTLTVSNMSPEDSSIYLCSARDLNTEAFFGQGTRLTVV.

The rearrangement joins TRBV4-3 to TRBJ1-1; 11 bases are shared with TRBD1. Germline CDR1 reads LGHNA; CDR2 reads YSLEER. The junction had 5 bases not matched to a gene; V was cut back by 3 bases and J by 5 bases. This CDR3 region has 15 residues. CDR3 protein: CASSQKGQGDTEAFF. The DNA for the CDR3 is TGCGCCAGCAGCCAGAAGGGACAGGGGGATACTGAAGCTTTCTTT.

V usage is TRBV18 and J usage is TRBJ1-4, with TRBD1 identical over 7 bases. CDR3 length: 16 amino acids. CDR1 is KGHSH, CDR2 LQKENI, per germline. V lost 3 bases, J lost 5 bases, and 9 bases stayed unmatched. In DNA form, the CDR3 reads TGTGCCAGCTCACCTCGAGGACAGGATACAAATGAAAAACTGTTTTTT. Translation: CASSPRGQDTNEKLFF.

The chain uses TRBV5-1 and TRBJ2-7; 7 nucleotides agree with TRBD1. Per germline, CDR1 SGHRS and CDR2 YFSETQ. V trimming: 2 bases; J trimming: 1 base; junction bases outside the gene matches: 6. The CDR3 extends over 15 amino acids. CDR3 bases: TGCGCCAGCAGCTTTGAGACAGGGATGTCCTACGAGCAGTACTTC. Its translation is CASSFETGMSYEQYF. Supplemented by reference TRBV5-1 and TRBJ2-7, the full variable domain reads KAGVTQTPRYLIKTRGQQVTLSCSPISGHRSVSWYQQTPGQGLQFLFEYFSETQRNKGNFPGRFSGRQFSNSRSEMNVSTLELGDSALYLCASSFETGMSYEQYFGPGTRLTVT.

CDR3 in amino acids: CASSEVGQGYEQYF. The CDR3 bases are TGTGCCAGCAGTGAAGTCGGCCAGGGGTACGAGCAGTACTTC. The chain joins TRBV6-1 to TRBJ2-7; D perhaps matches TRBD1 (6 bases). V lost 1 base and J 4 bases, leaving 11 bases between the germline ends. The germline CDR1 and CDR2 sequences are MNHNS and SASEGT. The CDR3 spans 14 residues.